One sample yielded the 24 T cell receptor beta chains listed below, sequenced in a study of T-cell reconstitution after alpha-beta-depleted transplantation in children. Unique molecular identifiers were incorporated during preparation of the TCRbeta library. TCRdb passed the PCR reads through MiXCR, listing each CDR3 protein once. The sample carries hundreds of thousands of distinct CDR3 sequences, about an eighth recorded once. The sequencing here drew on PBMCs, taken from the stem cell graft. These receptor sequences come from a human donor who donated a stem cell graft to a child with Fanconi anemia.

This sequence joins TRBV7-2 and TRBJ2-1; TRBD2 aligns across 7 bases. This CDR3 region has 14 residues. CDR1 is SGHTA, CDR2 FQGNSA, per germline. With 5 bases clipped from V and 2 bases from J, the junction kept 3 bases outside the gene matches. In nucleotides, the CDR3 is TGTGCCAGCAGCCTCCGGGGGGCCTACAATGAGCAGTTCTTC. Translating it yields CASSLRGAYNEQFF.

This clonotype has a count of ten or more. The J gene is TRBJ2-1, the V gene TRBV2, with D unclear. V lost 4 bases to trimming and J lost 9 bases, with 4 bases between them. This CDR3 region has 10 residues. Germline assignment: CDR1 SNHLY and CDR2 FYNNEI. The CDR3 sequence is CASSGVEQFF. DNA of the CDR3: TGTGCCAGCAGTGGTGTTGAGCAGTTCTTC.

This clonotype was seen more than once but under ten times. This sequence joins TRBV28 and TRBJ1-3; D gene unclear. CDR1 is MDHEN, CDR2 SYDVKM, per germline. Trimming removed 5 bases from V and 4 bases from J, with 9 bases in between. The CDR3 has 13 amino acids. The CDR3, as DNA: TGTGCCAGCAGTCCCGGTGGCGGAAACACCATATATTTT. Translating gives CASSPGGGNTIYF.

This clonotype was detected ten times or more. The junction departs from the called germline gene at one end, perhaps through a read error. The V and J genes are TRBV27 and TRBJ2-1, with D maybe TRBD1 (7 bases). Germline V lookup: CDR1 MNHEY, CDR2 SMNVEV (reference sequence). The CDR3 is made up of 11 amino acids. CDR3 in amino acids: CASRSQGTLDF. The CDR3 DNA follows: TGTGCCAGCAGGTCACAGGGGACTCTGGACTTC.

This clonotype was seen many times. This rearrangement joins TRBV20-1 to TRBJ2-2, with TRBD2 identical over 8 bases. With V trimmed by 0 bases and J by 5 bases, 8 bases remained unmatched. CDR1 is DFQATT, CDR2 SNEGSKA, per germline (reference sequence). The CDR3 spans 16 residues. The CDR3 sequence is CSARDPSGGGTGELFF. The CDR3 region has the DNA TGCAGTGCTAGAGATCCGAGCGGGGGAGGGACCGGGGAGCTGTTTTTT.

This clonotype came up many times. The chain joins TRBV6-2 or TRBV6-3 to TRBJ1-1, with TRBD1 matching 7 bases. In germline, CDR1 is MNHEY, CDR2 SVGEGT. V lost 2 bases to trimming and J lost 5 bases; unmatched junction nucleotides: 5. CDR3 length equals 14 residues. CDR3 amino acids: CASSYTTGRTEAFF. CDR3 nucleotides: TGTGCCAGCAGTTACACGACAGGGAGGACTGAAGCTTTCTTT.

This clonotype was seen a handful of times. The rearrangement joins TRBV4-3 to TRBJ2-7, with 7 bases identical to TRBD1. Germline V gene sequence: CDR1 LGHNA, CDR2 YSLEER. This CDR3 region has 13 residues. J lost 6 bases, V lost 4 bases, and 6 bases had no gene match. CDR3 nucleotide sequence: TGCGCCAGCAGCCGGCTACAGGGGCGCGAGCAGTACTTC. Its translation is CASSRLQGREQYF.

This clonotype was observed a few times. This chain joins TRBV6-1 and TRBJ1-4; the D is unclear. Germline assignment: CDR1 MNHNS and CDR2 SASEGT. The CDR3 contains 14 residues. The V end was cut by 6 bases, the J end by 0 bases, with 8 bases between. CDR3 in amino acids: CASRPVSTNEKLFF. Here the CDR3 DNA reads TGTGCCAGCAGACCGGTTTCAACTAATGAAAAACTGTTTTTT.

In its sample, this clonotype was seen a few times. The rearrangement links TRBV12-3 or TRBV12-4 to TRBJ2-7; either TRBD1 or TRBD2 may fit D (5 bases each). The CDR3 extends over 14 amino acids. Trimming shortened V by 3 bases and J by 0 bases, and 9 bases separated the two germline ends. The chain's CDR3 is CASSFGARSYEQYF. The CDR3 bases are TGTGCCAGCAGTTTCGGGGCACGCTCCTACGAGCAGTACTTC.

The chain is built from TRBV2 and TRBJ1-6, with TRBD1 as a possible D gene (6 bases). Germline V gene lookup returns CDR1 SNHLY and CDR2 FYNNEI. Trimming cost V 5 bases and J 0 bases, with 8 bases left between them. The CDR3 covers 15 residues. DNA of the CDR3: TGTGCCAGCAGTCAACAGGGCTCCTATAATTCACCCCTCCACTTT. This codes for CASSQQGSYNSPLHF.

About this clonotype: A much larger clonotype is one base distant, so this may be a read error. The chain carries TRBV5-5 and TRBJ1-2, with D perhaps matching TRBD1 (6 bases). The CDR3 covers 15 residues. Trimming took 0 bases from V and 0 from J, leaving 9 bases between them. Germline CDR1 SGHKS, CDR2 YYEKEE (reference sequence). This chain's CDR3 is CASSLGDTSNYGYTF. In DNA, the CDR3 is TGTGCCAGCAGCTTGGGGGACACATCTAACTATGGCTACACCTTC. Looking up the rest from reference TRBV5-5 and TRBJ1-2 gives the full variable domain: DAGVTQSPTHLIKTRGQQVTLRCSPISGHKSVSWYQQVLGQGPQFIFQYYEKEERGRGNFPDRFSARQFPNYSSELNVNALLLGDSALYLCASSLGDTSNYGYTFGSGTRLTVV.

In this sample, this clonotype turned up many times. The genes are TRBV29-1 and TRBJ2-4; tentative D call: TRBD2 (5 bases). Per germline, CDR1 SQVTM and CDR2 ANQGSEA. The CDR3 is made up of 13 amino acids. The V gene lost 3 bases and the J gene lost 0 bases, with 6 bases spanning the gap. The CDR3 reads CSVEGVAKNIQYF. DNA of the CDR3: TGCAGCGTTGAGGGAGTAGCCAAAAACATTCAGTACTTC.

This chain connects TRBV9 to TRBJ2-3; D call uncertain. CDR1 is SGDLS, CDR2 YYNGEE, per germline. This CDR3 has 15 residues. V was trimmed by 2 bases and J by 2 bases, leaving 12 bases between them. CDR3 protein: CASSVSGSYTDTQYF. The CDR3 nucleotides read TGTGCCAGCAGCGTCTCCGGGTCATACACAGATACGCAGTATTTT. The variable domain in full, with the rest retrieved from reference TRBV9 and TRBJ2-3, is DSGVTQTPKHLITATGQRVTLRCSPRSGDLSVYWYQQSLDQGLQFLIQYYNGEERAKGNILERFSAQQFPDLHSELNLSSLELGDSALYFCASSVSGSYTDTQYFGPGTRLTVL.

Only a few counts were recorded for this clonotype. The V and J genes are TRBV4-1 and TRBJ1-1, with a tentative D call TRBD1 (5 bases). Germline V CDR1 and CDR2: MGHRA, YSYEKL. The CDR3 is 16 residues long. The V gene lost 3 bases and the J gene lost 5 bases, with 19 bases spanning the gap. Here the CDR3 reads CASSHRSMGPGTEAFF. The CDR3 nucleotides read TGCGCCAGCAGCCACCGCAGCATGGGGCCGGGGACTGAAGCTTTCTTT.

This clonotype was counted ten times or more. The rearrangement joins TRBV30 to TRBJ2-1, with 11 bases that match TRBD1. This CDR3 region has 14 residues. Germline CDR1 GTSNPN, CDR2 SVGIG (reference sequence). Germline trimming cut 2 bases from V and 5 bases from J; bases unmatched to any gene: 2. Here the CDR3 DNA reads TGTGCCTGGAGTACGGGACAGGGGGACAATGAGCAGTTCTTC. It translates to CAWSTGQGDNEQFF.

This clonotype was seen a few times. This rearrangement joins TRBV27 to TRBJ2-3; 8 bases line up with TRBD2. The junction had 1 base not matched to a gene; V was cut back by 2 bases and J by 6 bases. Germline V gene sequence: CDR1 MNHEY, CDR2 SMNVEV (reference sequence). The length of the CDR3 is 13 residues. The CDR3 loop is CASSLIAGDTQYF. The CDR3 nucleotides are TGTGCCAGCAGTTTAATAGCGGGGGATACGCAGTATTTT.

With regard to this clonotype: Being one base from a much bigger clone, this may be a read error. The chain recombines TRBV6-1 with TRBJ1-5, with a tentative D call TRBD1 (6 bases). Trimming removed 5 bases at V and 5 bases at J, with 16 bases between. Looked up from germline, CDR1 is MNHNS and CDR2 is SASEGT. The CDR3 has 15 residues. The DNA of the CDR3 is TGTGCCAGCAGTCCTGAGGGGGGAATTTATCAGCCCCAGCATTTT. Translated, it gives CASSPEGGIYQPQHF.

This clonotype has a handful of counts. This chain uses TRBV29-1 with TRBJ2-1, with a possible D match to TRBD2 (5 bases). Germline V lookup: CDR1 SQVTM, CDR2 ANQGSEA. V was clipped by 0 bases and J by 6 bases, with 15 bases between them. This CDR3 is 15 amino acids long. CDR3: CSVEEVALAPNEQFF. The CDR3 nucleotides are TGCAGCGTTGAAGAGGTAGCCCTAGCTCCCAATGAGCAGTTCTTC.

This clonotype has ten or more counts. The chain employs TRBV6-8 and TRBJ2-2; TRBD1 agrees at 7 bases. The CDR3 runs to 18 residues. Germline V gene sequence: CDR1 MNHGY, CDR2 SAAAGT. V shed 1 base, J shed 5 bases, and the junction held 13 bases outside the gene matches. The CDR3 loop is CASSYLLLGDSSTGELFF. The CDR3 DNA reads as TGTGCCAGCAGTTACTTACTACTTGGGGACAGTTCTACCGGGGAGCTGTTTTTT.

This clonotype showed up many times. V gene TRBV5-1 combines with J gene TRBJ1-1, with a possible D match to TRBD1 (5 bases). In germline, CDR1 is SGHRS, CDR2 YFSETQ. Trimming left V 5 bases short and J 1 base short, with 12 bases between. The CDR3 is 14 amino acids. This CDR3 is CASREGTANTEAFF. Here the CDR3 DNA reads TGCGCCAGCAGGGAGGGGACGGCGAACACTGAAGCTTTCTTT.

This clonotype was detected ten times or more. V and J are TRBV11-1 and TRBJ2-1; D remains ambiguous. Trimming pared 2 bases from V and 8 bases from J, leaving 10 bases between. This CDR3 comprises 13 residues. From germline, CDR1 is SGHAT and CDR2 FQDESV (reference sequence). The CDR3 DNA sequence: TGTGCCAGCAGCTTAATCCCACTGTATGAGCAGTTCTTC. Translation: CASSLIPLYEQFF.

This clonotype was observed many times. The chain carries TRBV7-9 and TRBJ2-1; perhaps TRBD1 as D (6 bases). The CDR3 loop spans 15 amino acids. The V end was cut by 3 bases, the J end by 2 bases, with 11 bases between. Germline-derived CDR1 and CDR2 are SEHNR and FQNEAQ (reference sequence). DNA of the CDR3: TGTGCCAGCAGCTTGGGGACAAGGACCTACAATGAGCAGTTCTTC. Translating gives CASSLGTRTYNEQFF.

J is TRBJ1-4 and V is TRBV28; D remains ambiguous. Germline V lookup: CDR1 MDHEN, CDR2 SYDVKM. The germline V and J ends were trimmed by 6 bases and 8 bases, with 16 bases remaining between them. This CDR3 has 14 amino acids. Written as DNA, the CDR3 is TGTGCCAGCAGACCGGCGGGGTCGAGGGAAAAACTGTTTTTT. Amino acid sequence: CASRPAGSREKLFF. The variable domain in full, with the rest retrieved from reference TRBV28 and TRBJ1-4, is DVKVTQSSRYLVKRTGEKVFLECVQDMDHENMFWYRQDPGLGLRLIYFSYDVKMKEKGDIPEGYSVSREKKERFSLILESASTNQTSMYLCASRPAGSREKLFFGSGTQLSVL.

CDR3 coding DNA: TGCAGTGCTAGTATCGCGGTAACCGGGGAGCTGTTTTTT. Protein sequence: CSASIAVTGELFF. The chain employs TRBV20-1 and TRBJ2-2; the D is unclear. Deletions cut 3 bases from V and 5 bases from J, with 10 bases between. The CDR3 covers 13 residues. Germline CDR1 reads DFQATT; CDR2 reads SNEGSKA (reference sequence).